This TCR beta chain was recorded in a study of cytomegalovirus exposure and HLA in healthy donors. V shed 4 bases and J 4 bases; nucleotides not matched to a gene: 7. Looked up from germline, CDR1 is SGDLS and CDR2 is YYNGEE. The CDR3 contains 15 residues. In its sample, this clone was seen once. Its antigen is undetermined. Whole-study results and caveats: Listed as cytomegalovirus-associated were 164 TCR beta chains. Under in vitro conditions, three CMV-associated chains were confirmed as specific for CMV antigens.

Sequencing used immunoSEQ multiplex PCR; TCRdb keeps in-frame clones, though not all of them. The data hold about 170,000 clones, with around 92% observed a single time. The chain links TRBV9 to TRBJ1-4, with 7 bases fitting TRBD1. The receptor was isolated from a man younger than 35 in good health and CMV-seropositive. The sample consisted of PBMCs. CDR3 sequence reads: CASSIRDRLNEKLFF. The CDR3 DNA follows: TGTGCCAGCAGCATCAGGGACAGACTTAATGAAAAACTGTTTTTT.